The clone carrying this TCR beta chain came up once. The sample comes from a study of tumor-infiltrating lymphocytes in localized non-small cell lung cancer. CDR1 KGHSH and CDR2 LQKENI come from the germline V gene. The V and J ends lost 5 bases and 3 bases respectively, with 20 bases between them. The CDR3 consists of 17 residues. This table comes from immunoSEQ multiplex PCR, and its TCRdb copy is limited to in-frame clones, with some not included. The table includes tens of thousands of clones, just under 70% detected once. This chain links TRBV18 with TRBJ1-5; D gene unclear. This TCR came from a human donor with non-small cell lung cancer. The specimen was lung tumor tissue. The CDR3 loop reads CASSYDPLRRVNQPQHF. CDR3 DNA sequence: TGTGCCAGCTCATACGACCCCCTAAGACGGGTCAATCAGCCCCAGCATTTT.